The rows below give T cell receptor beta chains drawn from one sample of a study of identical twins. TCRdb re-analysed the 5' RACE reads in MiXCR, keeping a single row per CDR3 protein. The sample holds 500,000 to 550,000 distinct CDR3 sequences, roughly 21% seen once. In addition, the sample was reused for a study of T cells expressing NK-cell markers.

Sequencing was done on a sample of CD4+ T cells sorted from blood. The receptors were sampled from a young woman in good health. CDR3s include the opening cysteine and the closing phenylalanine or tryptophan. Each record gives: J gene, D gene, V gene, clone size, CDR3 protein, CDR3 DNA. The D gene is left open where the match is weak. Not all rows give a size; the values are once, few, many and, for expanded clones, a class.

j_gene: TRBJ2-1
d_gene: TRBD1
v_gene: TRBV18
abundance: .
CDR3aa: CASSPRTGVGYNEQFF
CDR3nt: TGTGCCAGCTCACCCCGCACAGGGGTCGGCTACAATGAGCAGTTCTTC

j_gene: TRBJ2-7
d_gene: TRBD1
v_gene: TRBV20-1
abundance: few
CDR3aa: CSAHRTGTYEQYF
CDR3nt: TGCAGTGCTCACCGGACAGGAACCTACGAGCAGTACTTC

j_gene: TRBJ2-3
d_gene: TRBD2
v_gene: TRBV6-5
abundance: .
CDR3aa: CASSYSSGTSGRLDTQYF
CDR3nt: TGTGCCAGCAGTTACTCGAGCGGGACTAGCGGGAGATTGGATACGCAGTATTTT

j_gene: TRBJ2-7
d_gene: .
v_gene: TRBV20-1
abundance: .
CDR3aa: CSAPEPRTGKGSYEQYF
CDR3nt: TGCAGTGCACCGGAACCCCGAACAGGGAAGGGGTCCTACGAGCAGTACTTC

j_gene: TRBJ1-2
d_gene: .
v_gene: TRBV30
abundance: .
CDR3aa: CAWSRRGQSYGYTF
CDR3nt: TGTGCCTGGAGTCGACGGGGGCAGTCCTATGGCTACACCTTC

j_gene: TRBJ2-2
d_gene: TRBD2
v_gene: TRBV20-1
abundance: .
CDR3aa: CSATGGAGELFF
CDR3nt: TGCAGTGCTACCGGGGGGGCCGGGGAGCTGTTTTTT

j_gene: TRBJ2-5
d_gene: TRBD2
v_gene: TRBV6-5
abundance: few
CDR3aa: CASSSRLAIETQYF
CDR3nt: TGTGCCAGCAGTTCTCGACTAGCGATAGAGACCCAGTACTTC

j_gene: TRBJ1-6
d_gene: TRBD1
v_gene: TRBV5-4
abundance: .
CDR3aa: CASSFGTGDSPLHF
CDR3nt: TGTGCCAGCAGCTTCGGGACAGGGGATTCACCCCTCCACTTT

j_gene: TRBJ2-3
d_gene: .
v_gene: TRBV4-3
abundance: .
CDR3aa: CASSQAGGWDTQYF
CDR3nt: TGCGCCAGCAGCCAAGCTGGGGGGTGGGATACGCAGTATTTT

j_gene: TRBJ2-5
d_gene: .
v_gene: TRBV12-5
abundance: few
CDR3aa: CASGLGRGEETQYF
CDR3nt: TGTGCTAGTGGTTTGGGGAGGGGTGAAGAGACCCAGTACTTC

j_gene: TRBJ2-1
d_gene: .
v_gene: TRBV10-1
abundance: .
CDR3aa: CASSESIVVANYNEQFF
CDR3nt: TGCGCCAGCAGTGAGTCGATTGTTGTAGCGAACTACAATGAGCAGTTCTTC

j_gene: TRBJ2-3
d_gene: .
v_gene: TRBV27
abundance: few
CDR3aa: CASSLSQMSTDTQYF
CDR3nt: TGTGCCAGCAGTTTATCCCAGATGAGTACAGATACGCAGTATTTT